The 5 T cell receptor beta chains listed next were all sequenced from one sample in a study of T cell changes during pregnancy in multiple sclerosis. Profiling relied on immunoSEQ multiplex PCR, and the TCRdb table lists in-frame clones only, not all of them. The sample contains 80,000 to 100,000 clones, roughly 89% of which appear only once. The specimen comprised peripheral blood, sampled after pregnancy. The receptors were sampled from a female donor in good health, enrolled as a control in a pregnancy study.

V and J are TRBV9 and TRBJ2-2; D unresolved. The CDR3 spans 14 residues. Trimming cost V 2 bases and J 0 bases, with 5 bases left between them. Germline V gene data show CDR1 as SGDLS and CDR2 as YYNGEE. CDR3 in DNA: TGTGCCAGCAGCGTCGACTCGAACACCGGGGAGCTGTTTTTT. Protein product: CASSVDSNTGELFF.

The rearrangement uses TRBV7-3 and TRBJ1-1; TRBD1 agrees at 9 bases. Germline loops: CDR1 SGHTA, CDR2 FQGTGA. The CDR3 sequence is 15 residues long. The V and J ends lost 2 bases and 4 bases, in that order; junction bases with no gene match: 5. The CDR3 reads CASSLGGTGSTEAFF. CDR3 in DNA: TGTGCCAGCAGCTTAGGGGGGACAGGGAGCACTGAAGCTTTCTTT.

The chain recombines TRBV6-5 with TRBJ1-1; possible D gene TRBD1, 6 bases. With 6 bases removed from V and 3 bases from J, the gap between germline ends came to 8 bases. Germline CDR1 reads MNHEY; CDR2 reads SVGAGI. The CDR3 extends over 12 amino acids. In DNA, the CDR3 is TGTGCCAGCAGGGACAGTTACACTGAAGCTTTCTTT. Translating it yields CASRDSYTEAFF.

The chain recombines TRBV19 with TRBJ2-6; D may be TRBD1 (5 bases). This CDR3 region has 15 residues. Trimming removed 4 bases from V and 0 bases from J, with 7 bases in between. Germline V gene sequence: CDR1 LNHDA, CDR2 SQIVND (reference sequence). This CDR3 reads CASSKTDSGANVLTF. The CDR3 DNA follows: TGTGCCAGTAGTAAGACAGACTCTGGGGCCAACGTCCTGACTTTC.

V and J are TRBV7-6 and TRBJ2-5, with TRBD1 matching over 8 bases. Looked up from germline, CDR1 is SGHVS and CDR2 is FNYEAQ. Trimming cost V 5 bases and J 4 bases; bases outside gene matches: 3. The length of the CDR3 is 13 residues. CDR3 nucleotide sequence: TGTGCCAGCAGCCGGACAGGGCCAGAGACCCAGTACTTC. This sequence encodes CASSRTGPETQYF.